The 9 T cell receptor beta chains given below trace back to one sample, sequenced in a study of T cells in Graves' hyperthyroidism and ophthalmopathy. TCR beta CDR3 region amplification was performed from RNA transcripts. The study used the HTBI primer set for a first-round RT-PCR of the TCR CDR3. Each CDR3 protein gets one entry after TCRdb re-called the multiplex PCR reads with MiXCR. The sample holds about 210,000 distinct CDR3 sequences; roughly 17% are singletons and the top ten take roughly 53%. Sequencing was performed on blood. All receptors come from a man in his forties or fifties with Graves' hyperthyroidism.

The J gene is TRBJ2-2, the V gene TRBV20-1, with 7 bases lining up with TRBD2. The length of the CDR3 is 15 residues. Per germline, CDR1 DFQATT and CDR2 SNEGSKA (reference sequence). The V segment lost 3 bases and the J segment 0 bases; nucleotides outside the gene matches: 4. CDR3 sequence reads: CSARRTSANTGELFF. The CDR3 bases are TGCAGTGCTAGGCGAACTAGCGCGAACACCGGGGAGCTGTTTTTT.

At least ten counts were recorded for this clonotype. The chain has TRBV28 and TRBJ2-7; D remains ambiguous. In germline, CDR1 is MDHEN, CDR2 SYDVKM. Trimming shortened V by 5 bases and J by 2 bases, and 10 bases separated the two germline ends. The CDR3 is made up of 13 amino acids. CDR3 bases: TGTGCCAGCAGTCATCCGTTCGCCTACGAGCAGTACTTC. This translates into CASSHPFAYEQYF.

The chain has TRBV3-1 and TRBJ1-6; unclear D gene. Trimming cost V 4 bases and J 10 bases, with 11 bases left between them. Germline-derived CDR1 and CDR2 are LGHDT and YNNKEL (reference sequence). The CDR3 contains 13 residues. Written as DNA, the CDR3 is TGTGCCAGCAGCCGGACCCCCGGATCACCCCTCCACTTT. It specifies CASSRTPGSPLHF.

This clonotype turned up a few times. The chain links TRBV11-2 to TRBJ1-2; TRBD1 might be the D (5 bases). This CDR3 spans 12 amino acids. Germline V gene sequence: CDR1 SGHAT, CDR2 FQNNGV. V was cut by 4 bases and J by 6 bases, with 9 bases left in between. In DNA form, the CDR3 reads TGTGCCAGCAGCTGGGACGGTGATGGCTACACCTTC. Its protein is CASSWDGDGYTF.

Only a few counts were recorded for this clonotype. This rearrangement joins TRBV29-1 to TRBJ2-5, with 10 positions matching TRBD1. The V and J ends lost 6 bases and 5 bases, in that order; junction bases with no gene match: 9. This CDR3 is built from 14 residues. Germline lookup yields CDR1 SQVTM and CDR2 ANQGSEA. CDR3 coding DNA: TGCAGCGTCCCGGACAGGGGGGGGGGGGAGACCCAGTACTTC. It yields the protein CSVPDRGGGETQYF.

The J gene is TRBJ1-4, the V gene TRBV7-8, with 8 nucleotides matching TRBD1. The V and J ends lost 4 bases and 7 bases, in that order; junction bases with no gene match: 8. The CDR3 covers 15 residues. Germline V gene sequence: CDR1 SGHVS, CDR2 FQNEAQ. CDR3 residues: CASSSGTGLTEKLFF. The DNA for the CDR3 is TGTGCCAGCAGCTCGGGGACAGGTTTGACTGAAAAACTGTTTTTT.

The genes are TRBV9 and TRBJ2-3; D ambiguous. The CDR3 consists of 14 residues. V shed 0 bases and J shed 3 bases, with 8 bases lying between them. CDR1 SGDLS and CDR2 YYNGEE come from the germline V gene. This chain's CDR3 is CASSVDKGTDTQYF. The CDR3 DNA reads as TGTGCCAGCAGCGTAGATAAGGGAACAGATACGCAGTATTTT.

The V call is TRBV4-1, the J call TRBJ2-1; D unresolved. The J call may be faulty, since TRBJ2-7 better matches the DNA end. The CDR3 runs to 15 residues. Germline V gene lookup returns CDR1 MGHRA and CDR2 YSYEKL. DNA for the CDR3: TGCGCCAGCAGCCAAGAAACACAGCCGAACAATGAGCAGTACTTC. Its translation is CASSQETQPNNEQYF.

The rearrangement uses TRBV7-2 and TRBJ2-1; D possibly corresponds to TRBD1 (6 bases). Germline V gene lookup returns CDR1 SGHTA and CDR2 FQGNSA. The CDR3 extends over 15 amino acids. Trimming shortened V by 5 bases and J by 3 bases, and 14 bases separated the two germline ends. The CDR3 DNA reads as TGTGCCAGCAGCGAGCAACAGGGTGGCTACAATGAGCAGTTCTTC. This codes for CASSEQQGGYNEQFF.